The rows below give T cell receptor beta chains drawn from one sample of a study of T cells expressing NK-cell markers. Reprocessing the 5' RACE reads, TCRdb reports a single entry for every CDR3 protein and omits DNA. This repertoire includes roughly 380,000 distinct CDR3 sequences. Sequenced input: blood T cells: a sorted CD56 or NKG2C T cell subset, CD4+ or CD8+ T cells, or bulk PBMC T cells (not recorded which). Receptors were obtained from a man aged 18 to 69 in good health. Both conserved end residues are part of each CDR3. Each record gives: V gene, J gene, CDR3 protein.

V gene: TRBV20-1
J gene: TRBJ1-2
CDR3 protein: CSANSGTVEGYTF

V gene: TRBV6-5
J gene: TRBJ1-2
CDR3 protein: CASSSYRAGSANYGYTF

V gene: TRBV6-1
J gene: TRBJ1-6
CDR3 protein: CASTSGQGRDSPLHF

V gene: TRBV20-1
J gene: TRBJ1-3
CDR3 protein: CSAARGTKAGNTIYF

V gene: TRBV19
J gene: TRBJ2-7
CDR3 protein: CASSVGAASTEQYF

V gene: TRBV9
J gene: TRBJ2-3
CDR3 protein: CASSARQWADTQYF

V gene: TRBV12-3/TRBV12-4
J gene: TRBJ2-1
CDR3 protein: CASSRPPGQGLEQFF

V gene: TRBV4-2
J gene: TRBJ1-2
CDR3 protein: CASSHARDTRYTF

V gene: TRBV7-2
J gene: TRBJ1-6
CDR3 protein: CASSSRGAYNSPLHF

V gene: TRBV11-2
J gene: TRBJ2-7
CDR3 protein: CASSLTSGAISYEQYF

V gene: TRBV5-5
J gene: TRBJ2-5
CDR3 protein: CASSSDRWAQYF

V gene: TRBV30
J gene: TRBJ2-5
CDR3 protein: CAWSVGQGFQETQYF

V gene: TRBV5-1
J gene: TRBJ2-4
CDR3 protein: CASSEGRGPKNIQYF

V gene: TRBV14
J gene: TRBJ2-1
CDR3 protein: CASSQYQGAGNEQFF

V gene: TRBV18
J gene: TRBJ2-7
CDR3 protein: CASSPPGQSYEQYF

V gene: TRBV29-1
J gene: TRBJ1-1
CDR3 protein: CSVARRVQGTEAFF

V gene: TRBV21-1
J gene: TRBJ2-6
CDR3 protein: CASSKLRTGSSSGANVLTF

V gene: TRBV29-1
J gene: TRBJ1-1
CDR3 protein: CSVIQNTEAFF

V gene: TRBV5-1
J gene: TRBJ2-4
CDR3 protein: CASSLTGAKNIQYF

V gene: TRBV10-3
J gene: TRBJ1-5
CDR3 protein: CAISFGGSNQPQHF

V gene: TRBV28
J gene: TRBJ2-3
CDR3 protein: CASSLRLDTQYF

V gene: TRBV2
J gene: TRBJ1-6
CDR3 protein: CASSVLRDRGNSPLHF

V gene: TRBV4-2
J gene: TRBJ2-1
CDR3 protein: CASSLWTSGGTTFYNEQFF

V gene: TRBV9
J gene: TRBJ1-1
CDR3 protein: CASSVATIKGNTEAFF

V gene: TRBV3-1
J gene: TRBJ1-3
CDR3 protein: CASSPPRVVFSGNTIYF

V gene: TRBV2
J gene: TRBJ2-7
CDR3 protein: CASSPRGSIFEQYF

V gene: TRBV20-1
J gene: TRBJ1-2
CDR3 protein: CSAIRQGAERYTF

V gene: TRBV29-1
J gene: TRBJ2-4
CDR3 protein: CSVGPPGIQYF

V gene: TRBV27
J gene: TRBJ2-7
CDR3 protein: CATSRSGGYEQYF

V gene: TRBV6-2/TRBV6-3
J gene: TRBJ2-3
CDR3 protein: CASTFSGGSTDTQYF

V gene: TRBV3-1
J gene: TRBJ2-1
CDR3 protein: CATRGERQTNREQFF

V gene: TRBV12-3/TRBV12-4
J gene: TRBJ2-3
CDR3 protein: CASSPYRGGEDTQYF

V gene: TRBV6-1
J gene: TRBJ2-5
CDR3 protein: CASSEVTRSQETQYF

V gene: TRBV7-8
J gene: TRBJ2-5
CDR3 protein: CASSSYREQETQYF

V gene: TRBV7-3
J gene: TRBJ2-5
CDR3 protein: CASSLMGQPQETQYF

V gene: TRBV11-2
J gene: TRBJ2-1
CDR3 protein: CASSLEPKRPENYNEQFF

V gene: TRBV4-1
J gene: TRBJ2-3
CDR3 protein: CASSPGRITVSTDTQYF

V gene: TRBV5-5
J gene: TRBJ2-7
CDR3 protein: CASSRGYMVEQYF

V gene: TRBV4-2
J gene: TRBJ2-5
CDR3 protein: CASSRSLAGEYQETQYF

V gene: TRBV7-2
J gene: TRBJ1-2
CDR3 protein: CASSTHATYGYTF

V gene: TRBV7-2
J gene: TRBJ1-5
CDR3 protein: CASSLKPGENQPQHF

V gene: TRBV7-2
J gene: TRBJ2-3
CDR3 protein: CASSPQALESFKDTQYF

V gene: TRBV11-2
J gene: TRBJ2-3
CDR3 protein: CASSFNFPDTQYF

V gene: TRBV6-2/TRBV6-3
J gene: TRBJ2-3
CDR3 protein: CASSEPLAGLTDTQYF

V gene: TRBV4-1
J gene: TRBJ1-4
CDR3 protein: CASSHGDRSNEKLFF

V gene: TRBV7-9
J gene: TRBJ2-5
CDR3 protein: CASGITLGATPPAQYF

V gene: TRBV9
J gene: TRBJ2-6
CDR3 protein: CASSVSPIVSGANVLTF

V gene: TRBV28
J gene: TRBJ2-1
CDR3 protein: CASSFEFRGNEQFF

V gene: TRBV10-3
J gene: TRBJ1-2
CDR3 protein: CAISEDRGYGYTF

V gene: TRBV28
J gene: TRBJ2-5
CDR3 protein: CASRDTLYQETQYF